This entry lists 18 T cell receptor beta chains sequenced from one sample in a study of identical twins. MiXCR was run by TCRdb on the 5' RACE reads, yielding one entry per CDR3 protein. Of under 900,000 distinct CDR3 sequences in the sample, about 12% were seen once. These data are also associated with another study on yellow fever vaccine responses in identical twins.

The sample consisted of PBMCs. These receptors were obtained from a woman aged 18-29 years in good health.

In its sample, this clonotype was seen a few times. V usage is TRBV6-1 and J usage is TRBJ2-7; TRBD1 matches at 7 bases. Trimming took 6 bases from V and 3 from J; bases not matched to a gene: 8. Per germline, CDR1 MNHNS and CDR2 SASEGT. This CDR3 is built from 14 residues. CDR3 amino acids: CASSSARDSYEQYF. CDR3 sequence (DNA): TGTGCCAGCAGCTCAGCCCGGGACAGCTACGAGCAGTACTTC.

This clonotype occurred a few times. CDR3 amino acids: CSVLLPRTYEQYF. Written as DNA, the CDR3 is TGCAGCGTCCTCCTACCCCGAACTTACGAGCAGTACTTC. J is TRBJ2-7 and V is TRBV29-1; no reliable D call. Per germline, CDR1 SQVTM and CDR2 ANQGSEA. Trimming took 6 bases from V and 4 from J, leaving 16 bases between them. CDR3 size: 13 residues.

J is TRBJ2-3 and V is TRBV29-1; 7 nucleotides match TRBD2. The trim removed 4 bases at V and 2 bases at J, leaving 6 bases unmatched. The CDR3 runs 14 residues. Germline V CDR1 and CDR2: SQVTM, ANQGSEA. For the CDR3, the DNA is TGCAGCGTTGTTAATAGCGGGTTCACAGATACGCAGTATTTT. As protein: CSVVNSGFTDTQYF.

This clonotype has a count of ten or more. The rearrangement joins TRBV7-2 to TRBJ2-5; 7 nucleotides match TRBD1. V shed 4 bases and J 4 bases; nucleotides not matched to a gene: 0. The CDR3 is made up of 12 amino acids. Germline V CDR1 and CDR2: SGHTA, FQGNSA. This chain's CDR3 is CASSYRGETQYF. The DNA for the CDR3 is TGTGCCAGCAGCTACAGGGGAGAGACCCAGTACTTC.

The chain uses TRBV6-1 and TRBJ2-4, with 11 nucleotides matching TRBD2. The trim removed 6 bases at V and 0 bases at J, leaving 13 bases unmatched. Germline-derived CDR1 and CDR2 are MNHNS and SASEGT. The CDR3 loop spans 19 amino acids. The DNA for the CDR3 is TGTGCCAGCAGCCATTTTTCCGGGACTAGCGGCCTAGCCAAAAACATTCAGTACTTC. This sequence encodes CASSHFSGTSGLAKNIQYF.

The CDR3 nucleotides are TGTGCCAGCAGCTTGGTGGGTTTCCCTCAGCCAGATACGCAGTATTTT. This sequence encodes CASSLVGFPQPDTQYF. This chain joins TRBV5-5 and TRBJ2-3; D is undetermined. The CDR3 sequence is 16 residues long. V dropped 0 bases and J dropped 4 bases, with 15 bases sitting between them. Germline V gives CDR1 SGHKS, CDR2 YYEKEE (reference sequence). Drawing the rest from reference TRBV5-5 and TRBJ2-3, the complete variable domain is DAGVTQSPTHLIKTRGQQVTLRCSPISGHKSVSWYQQVLGQGPQFIFQYYEKEERGRGNFPDRFSARQFPNYSSELNVNALLLGDSALYLCASSLVGFPQPDTQYFGPGTRLTVL.

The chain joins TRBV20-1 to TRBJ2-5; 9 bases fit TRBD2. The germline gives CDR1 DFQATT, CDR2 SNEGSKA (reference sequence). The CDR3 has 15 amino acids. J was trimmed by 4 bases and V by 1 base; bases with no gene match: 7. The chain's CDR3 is CSARAQAGGRETQYF. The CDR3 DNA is TGCAGTGCTAGAGCCCAGGCGGGAGGGCGAGAGACCCAGTACTTC.

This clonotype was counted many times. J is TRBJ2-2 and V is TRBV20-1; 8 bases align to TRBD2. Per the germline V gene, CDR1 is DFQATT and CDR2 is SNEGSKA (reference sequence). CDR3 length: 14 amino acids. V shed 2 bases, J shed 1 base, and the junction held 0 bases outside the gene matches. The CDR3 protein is CSARTSGNTGELFF. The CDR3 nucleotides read TGCAGTGCTAGAACTAGCGGGAACACCGGGGAGCTGTTTTTT.

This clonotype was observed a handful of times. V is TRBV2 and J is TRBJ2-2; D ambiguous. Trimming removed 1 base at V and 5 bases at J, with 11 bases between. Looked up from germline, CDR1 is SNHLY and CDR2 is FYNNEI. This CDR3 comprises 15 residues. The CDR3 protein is CASSEEWVGTGELFF. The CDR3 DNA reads TGTGCCAGCAGTGAAGAGTGGGTGGGGACCGGGGAGCTGTTTTTT.

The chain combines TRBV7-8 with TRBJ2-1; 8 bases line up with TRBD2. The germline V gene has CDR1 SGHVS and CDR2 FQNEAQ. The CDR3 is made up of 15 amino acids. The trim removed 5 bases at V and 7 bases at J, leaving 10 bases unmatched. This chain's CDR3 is CASSAREGLGNEQFF. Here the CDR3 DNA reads TGTGCCAGCAGCGCACGGGAGGGCCTCGGAAATGAGCAGTTCTTC.

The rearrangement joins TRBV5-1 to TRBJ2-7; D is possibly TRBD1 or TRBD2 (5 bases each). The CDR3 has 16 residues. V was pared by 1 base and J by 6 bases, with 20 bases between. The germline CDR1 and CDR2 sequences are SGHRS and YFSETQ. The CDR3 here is CASSLNSRGVVFEQYF. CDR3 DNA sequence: TGCGCCAGCAGCTTGAATTCAAGAGGGGTCGTCTTCGAGCAGTACTTC.

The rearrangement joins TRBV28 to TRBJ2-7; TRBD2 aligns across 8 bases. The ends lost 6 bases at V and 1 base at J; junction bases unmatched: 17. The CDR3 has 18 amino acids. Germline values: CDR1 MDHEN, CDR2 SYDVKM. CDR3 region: CASSPVGTGTSRSYEQYF. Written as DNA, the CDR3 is TGTGCCAGCAGCCCTGTGGGAACCGGGACTAGTAGGTCCTACGAGCAGTACTTC. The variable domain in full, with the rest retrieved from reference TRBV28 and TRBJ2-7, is DVKVTQSSRYLVKRTGEKVFLECVQDMDHENMFWYRQDPGLGLRLIYFSYDVKMKEKGDIPEGYSVSREKKERFSLILESASTNQTSMYLCASSPVGTGTSRSYEQYFGPGTRLTVT.

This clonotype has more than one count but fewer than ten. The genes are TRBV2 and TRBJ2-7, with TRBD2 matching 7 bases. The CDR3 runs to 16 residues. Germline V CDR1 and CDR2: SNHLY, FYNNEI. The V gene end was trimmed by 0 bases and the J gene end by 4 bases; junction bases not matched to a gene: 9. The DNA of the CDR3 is TGTGCCAGCAGTGAAGCGAGGCGGGAGAGCGAGTACGAGCAGTACTTC. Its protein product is CASSEARRESEYEQYF.

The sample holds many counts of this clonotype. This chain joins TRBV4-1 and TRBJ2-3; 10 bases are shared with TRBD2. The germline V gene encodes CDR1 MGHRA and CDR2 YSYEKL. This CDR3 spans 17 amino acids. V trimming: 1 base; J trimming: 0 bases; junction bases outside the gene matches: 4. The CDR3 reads CASSQGATSGSTDTQYF. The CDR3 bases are TGCGCCAGCAGCCAAGGCGCGACTAGCGGGAGCACAGATACGCAGTATTTT.

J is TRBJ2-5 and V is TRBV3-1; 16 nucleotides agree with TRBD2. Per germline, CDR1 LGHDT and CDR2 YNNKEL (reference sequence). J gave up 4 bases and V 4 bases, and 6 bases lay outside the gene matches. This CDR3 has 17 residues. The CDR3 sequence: CASSPGLAGGPPETQYF. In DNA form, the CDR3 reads TGTGCCAGCAGCCCGGGACTAGCGGGGGGGCCGCCAGAGACCCAGTACTTC.

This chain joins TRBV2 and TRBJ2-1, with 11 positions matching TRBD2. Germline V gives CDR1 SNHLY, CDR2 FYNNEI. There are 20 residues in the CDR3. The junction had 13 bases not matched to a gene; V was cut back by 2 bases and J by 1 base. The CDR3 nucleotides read TGTGCCAGCAGTGAATACCCGCTACGACTAGCGGGGTTTTCCTACAATGAGCAGTTCTTC. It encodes CASSEYPLRLAGFSYNEQFF.

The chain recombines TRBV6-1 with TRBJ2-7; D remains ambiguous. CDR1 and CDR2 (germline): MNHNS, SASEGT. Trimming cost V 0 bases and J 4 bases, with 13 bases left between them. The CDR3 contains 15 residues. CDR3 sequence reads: CASSEALLRWYEQYV. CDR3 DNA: TGTGCCAGCAGTGAAGCGCTTCTGAGGTGGTACGAGCAGTACGTC.

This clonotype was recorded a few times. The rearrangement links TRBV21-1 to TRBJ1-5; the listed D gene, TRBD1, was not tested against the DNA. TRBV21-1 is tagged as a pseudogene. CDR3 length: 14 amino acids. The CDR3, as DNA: TGTGCCAGCAGCAAAGAGGGGGGGAATCAGCCCCAGCATTTT. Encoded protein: CASSKEGGNQPQHF.